This T cell receptor beta chain originates from a study of blood T cell repertoires in COVID-19. CDR3 length: 15 amino acids. The ends lost 4 bases at V and 3 bases at J; junction bases unmatched: 4. The germline CDR1 and CDR2 sequences are MNHEY and SMNVEV (reference sequence). Only in-frame clones appear in the TCRdb table, and some are missing; sequencing was by immunoSEQ multiplex PCR. The sample lists fewer than 150,000 clones; approximately 88% were seen once. Material for sequencing was peripheral blood. The source of this sequence is a human donor in a cohort sampled during active COVID-19. The chain couples TRBV27 to TRBJ2-5; 11 positions match TRBD2. The CDR3 sequence: CASSSMTSGEETQYF. The CDR3 DNA sequence: TGTGCCAGCAGTTCCATGACTAGCGGGGAAGAGACCCAGTACTTC.